This TCR beta chain emerged from a study of OX40 agonist ivuxolimab in advanced cancers. The CDR3 has 12 residues. CDR1 is MNHEY, CDR2 SVGAGI, per germline. V shed 5 bases and J shed 8 bases, with 10 bases lying between them. Here immunoSEQ multiplex PCR was the method, and the copy in TCRdb shows in-frame clones only, minus some. The profile shows 6,500 to 10,000 clones, approximately 84% of them singletons. Peripheral blood came from all dose cohorts at three timepoints. Comments on this clone: Its antigen is not identified.

Findings of the study overall: Both blood CD4+ and CD8+ T cells showed clonal growth by week 6 at 0.1 to 3.0 mg/kg.

Sequenced material: CD4+ or CD8+ T cells sorted from blood, taken in a trial of the OX40 agonist ivuxolimab. The clonotype originates from an adult with an advanced solid tumor such as melanoma, head and neck, liver or kidney cancer. This chain connects TRBV6-5 to TRBJ2-1; D possibly uses TRBD1 or TRBD2 (5 bases each). Written as DNA, the CDR3 is TGTGCCAGCAGTCCGGGGCAGGATGAGCAGTTCTTC. This gives the protein CASSPGQDEQFF.